This entry lists 13 T cell receptor beta chains sequenced from one sample in a study of PD-1 blockade in classical Hodgkin lymphoma. Noted time point: cycle 4 day 1 (C4D1), after less than seven weeks of nivolumab. Every patient had relapsed following autologous stem cell transplantation, and cohorts differed in brentuximab vedotin exposure. The method was immunoSEQ multiplex PCR; TCRdb's version includes in-frame clones alone and lacks a portion of them. The table lists some 21,000 clones, approximately 85% of them singletons, with about an eighth in the top ten. The sample in question was peripheral blood mononuclear cells (PBMCs), obtained before the fourth cycle of nivolumab. These receptors all stem from a human donor with classical Hodgkin lymphoma.

The chain is built from TRBV9 and TRBJ2-3; the match to TRBD2 covers 11 bases. The CDR3 has 18 amino acids. CDR1 and CDR2 from the germline V gene are SGDLS and YYNGEE. The trim removed 3 bases at V and 0 bases at J, leaving 9 bases unmatched. This CDR3 is CASSAGLADWGSTDTQYF. CDR3 coding DNA: TGTGCCAGCAGCGCGGGACTAGCGGACTGGGGGAGCACAGATACGCAGTATTTT.

This clone occurred once. This rearrangement joins TRBV11-2 to TRBJ2-1; D is unresolved. The CDR3 is 15 amino acids. Per germline, CDR1 SGHAT and CDR2 FQNNGV. Trimming cost V 3 bases and J 1 base, with 10 bases left between them. The CDR3 is CASSFAYQSYNEQFF. CDR3 bases: TGTGCCAGCAGCTTTGCGTACCAGTCCTACAATGAGCAGTTCTTC.

The chain employs TRBV5-5 and TRBJ2-2; D may be TRBD2 (6 bases). The V gene lost 2 bases and the J gene lost 3 bases, with 11 bases spanning the gap. In germline, CDR1 is SGHKS, CDR2 YYEKEE (reference sequence). The CDR3 length is 15 residues. The CDR3 DNA reads TGTGCCAGCAGCTTACGACTAGGAGACACCGGGGAGCTGTTTTTT. This translates into CASSLRLGDTGELFF.

The chain carries TRBV2 and TRBJ1-1; D is ambiguous. The CDR3 covers 11 residues. Germline V gives CDR1 SNHLY, CDR2 FYNNEI. Deletions cut 10 bases from V and 4 bases from J, with 10 bases between. The CDR3 sequence is CANVGSTEAFF. The CDR3 DNA is TGTGCCAACGTGGGGAGCACTGAAGCTTTCTTT.

V and J are TRBV5-1 and TRBJ2-7, with D perhaps matching TRBD1 (6 bases). CDR1 is SGHRS, CDR2 YFSETQ, per germline. Between the trimmed V and J ends, which lost 3 bases and 0 bases, there was a span of 13 bases. The CDR3 consists of 15 residues. CDR3 DNA sequence: TGCGCCAGCAGCTACGGGACAACCCACTCCTACGAGCAGTACTTC. Its translation is CASSYGTTHSYEQYF.

V and J are TRBV27 and TRBJ1-2; possibly TRBD1 for D (6 bases). Trimming left V 5 bases short and J 2 bases short, with 12 bases between. This CDR3 contains 14 residues. Germline-derived CDR1 and CDR2 are MNHEY and SMNVEV (reference sequence). The CDR3 bases are TGTGCCAGCAGTCCCTCGGGACAAAACTATGGCTACACCTTC. Amino acid sequence: CASSPSGQNYGYTF.

The table lists this clone with a few counts. The V and J genes are TRBV2 and TRBJ1-5; the D is unclear. The germline V gene has CDR1 SNHLY and CDR2 FYNNEI. V was cut by 8 bases and J by 0 bases, with 17 bases left in between. This CDR3 has 16 residues. CDR3 residues: CASGVGEDYSNQPQHF. As DNA, the CDR3 is TGTGCCAGCGGGGTTGGGGAGGACTATAGCAATCAGCCCCAGCATTTT. Based on the CDR3 plus reference TRBV2 and TRBJ1-5, the full variable domain is EPEVTQTPSHQVTQMGQEVILRCVPISNHLYFYWYRQILGQKVEFLVSFYNNEISEKSEIFDDQFSVERPDGSNFTLKIRSTKLEDSAMYFCASGVGEDYSNQPQHFGDGTRLSIL.

V gene TRBV10-3 combines with J gene TRBJ2-3; D possibly corresponds to TRBD1 (5 bases). The CDR3 runs to 15 residues. Trimming left V 2 bases short and J 2 bases short, with 11 bases between. Germline CDR1 ENHRY, CDR2 SYGVKD. The CDR3, as DNA: TGTGCCATCAGTGAGGGGCAGGGCTTCACAGATACGCAGTATTTT. Translated: CAISEGQGFTDTQYF.

The CDR3 DNA sequence: TGTGCCAGCAGCGTTACAGGGGATCTTAAGGGCTACACCTTC. Translation: CASSVTGDLKGYTF. V is TRBV9 and J is TRBJ1-2; 7 nucleotides match TRBD1. V shed 2 bases, J shed 8 bases, and the junction held 9 bases outside the gene matches. The CDR3 spans 14 residues. The germline gives CDR1 SGDLS, CDR2 YYNGEE.

The gene calls are TRBV5-6 and TRBJ2-1, with D possibly being TRBD1 (6 bases). V was cut by 4 bases and J by 7 bases, with 21 bases left in between. Per germline, CDR1 SGHDT and CDR2 YYEEEE. The CDR3 contains 16 residues. Written as DNA, the CDR3 is TGTGCCAGCAGCGTAGAGACAGGCCTTCTCTTAAATGAGCAGTTCTTC. The encoded protein is CASSVETGLLLNEQFF.

The rearrangement joins TRBV19 to TRBJ1-1, with TRBD1 as a possible D gene (6 bases). Trimming removed 2 bases from V and 0 bases from J, with 16 bases in between. The CDR3 is 17 residues long. Germline V gene lookup returns CDR1 LNHDA and CDR2 SQIVND (reference sequence). For the CDR3, the DNA is TGTGCCAGTAGTATATCAGCGCCGGGACATATGAACACTGAAGCTTTCTTT. Translated: CASSISAPGHMNTEAFF.

This chain uses TRBV2 with TRBJ1-1, with 8 bases that match TRBD1. Per germline, CDR1 SNHLY and CDR2 FYNNEI. The CDR3 has 19 amino acids. The V and J ends lost 4 bases and 2 bases, in that order; junction bases with no gene match: 18. Here the CDR3 reads CASSGPLQGVGFRNTEAFF. CDR3 bases: TGTGCCAGCAGTGGCCCTTTACAGGGGGTCGGTTTCCGAAACACTGAAGCTTTCTTT.

The genes are TRBV5-1 and TRBJ2-3; D is possibly TRBD1 (6 bases). Germline CDR1 reads SGHRS; CDR2 reads YFSETQ. The CDR3 is 16 amino acids. V lost 4 bases, J lost 0 bases, and 15 bases lay in between. This chain's CDR3 is CASSTGTDPSTDTQYF. The DNA of the CDR3 is TGCGCCAGCAGCACAGGGACGGACCCTAGCACAGATACGCAGTATTTT.